These T cell receptor beta chains were read from a single sample in a study of cytomegalovirus exposure and HLA in healthy donors. Profiled with immunoSEQ multiplex PCR; TCRdb holds only in-frame clones, not every one. The repertoire holds 100,000 to 150,000 clones, with roughly nine tenths as singletons. The sequenced material came from PBMCs. The receptor source for this set is a woman younger than 30 in good health and CMV-seronegative. Each CDR3 is given with its conserved first and last residue. Each record gives: V gene, CDR3 protein.

v_gene: TRBV30
CDR3aa: CAWIHRTGYSYEQYF

v_gene: TRBV6-5
CDR3aa: CASSYAGQPQHF

v_gene: TRBV29-1
CDR3aa: CSGAEDTSNYGYTF

v_gene: TRBV30
CDR3aa: CAWSVWASGSYEQYF

v_gene: TRBV5-1
CDR3aa: CASSLTGLPFSSSYEQYF

v_gene: TRBV11-3
CDR3aa: CASSLGRSHEQYF

v_gene: TRBV9
CDR3aa: CASSAPGQETQYF

v_gene: TRBV28
CDR3aa: CATSRARGRGSDEQFF

v_gene: TRBV4-1
CDR3aa: CASSQDPSGLRSSYEQYF

v_gene: TRBV18
CDR3aa: CASSEFGGGQPQHF

v_gene: TRBV4-2
CDR3aa: CASSHSIGQRYQETQYF

v_gene: TRBV7-9
CDR3aa: CASSSHRGQGDPGELFF

v_gene: TRBV28
CDR3aa: CASRRYPGTGPETQYF

v_gene: TRBV12-5
CDR3aa: CASGQGFGTEAFF

v_gene: TRBV11-3
CDR3aa: CASSPAGVQETQYF

v_gene: TRBV28
CDR3aa: CASSPTGNTGELFF

v_gene: TRBV28
CDR3aa: CASSSIGGDDEQYF

v_gene: TRBV7-2
CDR3aa: CASSLSTDTQYF

v_gene: TRBV7-6
CDR3aa: CASSSAVNTEAFF

v_gene: TRBV11-2
CDR3aa: CASSLGSGNYEQYF

v_gene: TRBV19
CDR3aa: CASSIGRSSDEQFF

v_gene: TRBV9
CDR3aa: CASSAGQGYTYEQYF

v_gene: TRBV19
CDR3aa: CASSMLRESYRENYGYTF

v_gene: TRBV6-5
CDR3aa: CASSYLGDDGELFF

v_gene: TRBV7-8
CDR3aa: CASSAGRGYTF

v_gene: TRBV6-6
CDR3aa: CASSPDPRADTQYF

v_gene: TRBV7-9
CDR3aa: CASSDRSYEQYF

v_gene: TRBV18
CDR3aa: CASSPRQGGSYNEQFF

v_gene: TRBV19
CDR3aa: CASSIYDSRPSNQPQHF

v_gene: TRBV18
CDR3aa: CASSPSGQGLGEQYF

v_gene: TRBV19
CDR3aa: CASTTGGANTEAFF

v_gene: TRBV4-2
CDR3aa: CASSPPGSSYEQYF

v_gene: TRBV4-1
CDR3aa: CASSQGRGRTYEQYF

v_gene: TRBV4-1
CDR3aa: CASSHDKGMYNEQFF

v_gene: TRBV5-4
CDR3aa: CASSLGTSEQFF

v_gene: TRBV28
CDR3aa: CASREGRSYGYTF

v_gene: TRBV28
CDR3aa: CASSPLLGLAGGPGETQYF

v_gene: TRBV2
CDR3aa: CASSVDSSSYNEQFF

v_gene: TRBV29-1
CDR3aa: CSVSGRGQSDYGYTF

v_gene: TRBV18
CDR3aa: CASSPSTGDFNYGYTF

v_gene: TRBV30
CDR3aa: CAWSVIAIGELFF

v_gene: TRBV5-6
CDR3aa: CASSSWGFRSDSNLEKLFF

v_gene: TRBV11-2
CDR3aa: CASNPNQRDEQFF

v_gene: TRBV7-2
CDR3aa: CASSPDRGRGQPQHF

v_gene: TRBV12-5
CDR3aa: CASGARQGNTEAFF

v_gene: TRBV5-6
CDR3aa: CASSWGTGGLNEQFF